One and the same sample provided the 26 T cell receptor beta chains below, sequenced in a study of shared clonotypes between healthy human individuals. Only in-frame clones appear in the TCRdb table, and some are missing; sequencing was by immunoSEQ multiplex PCR. The sample has 1.5 million to 2.5 million clones; approximately 94% are singletons. Only CD45RO-negative cells positively selected for CCR7 counted as naive CD8 cells, so terminally differentiated effector memory CD45RA+ cells were excluded. The sequenced sample consisted of naive CD8+ T cells sorted from blood. The receptors stem from a man between 18 and 35 years old in good health.

The chain uses TRBV9 and TRBJ2-1; 10 nucleotides agree with TRBD1. Germline V gives CDR1 SGDLS, CDR2 YYNGEE. With 10 bases clipped from V and 4 bases from J, the junction kept 8 bases outside the gene matches. The CDR3 runs to 14 residues. The CDR3 DNA follows: TGTGCCTCAGAGACAGGGGGCGATTACAATGAGCAGTTCTTC. Amino acid sequence: CASETGGDYNEQFF.

Points on this clone: Other DNA sequences from this sample encode an identical CDR3 as well. The chain links TRBV30 to TRBJ1-1; 10 positions match TRBD1. Per germline, CDR1 GTSNPN and CDR2 SVGIG (reference sequence). The junction had 4 bases not matched to a gene; V was cut back by 4 bases and J by 5 bases. The CDR3 contains 13 residues. This CDR3 reads CAWNDRGLTEAFF. The CDR3 DNA sequence: TGTGCCTGGAATGACAGGGGGCTTACTGAAGCTTTCTTT.

The V call is TRBV7-3, the J call TRBJ2-3, with 7 bases that match TRBD2. Germline V lookup: CDR1 SGHTA, CDR2 FQGTGA. The CDR3 contains 15 residues. J was trimmed by 1 base and V by 0 bases; bases with no gene match: 1. The chain's CDR3 is CASSLTRGGTDTQYF. As DNA, the CDR3 is TGTGCCAGCAGCTTAACTCGGGGGGGCACAGATACGCAGTATTTT.

This clone is a singleton in its sample. The chain employs TRBV5-4 and TRBJ2-3; TRBD2 aligns across 12 bases. V shed 4 bases, J shed 3 bases, and the junction held 6 bases outside the gene matches. Germline V gives CDR1 SGHNT, CDR2 YYREEE (reference sequence). The CDR3 loop spans 16 amino acids. The CDR3 nucleotides are TGTGCCAGCAGCCGACTAGCGGGAGATTTGACAGATACGCAGTATTTT. Amino acids: CASSRLAGDLTDTQYF.

The V and J genes are TRBV12-5 and TRBJ2-5, with TRBD1 as a possible D gene (5 bases). Looked up from germline, CDR1 is LGHNT and CDR2 is FRNRAP. The V gene lost 0 bases and the J gene lost 8 bases, with 16 bases spanning the gap. The CDR3 is 15 amino acids. The CDR3 loop is CASGLVAGFTITQYF. CDR3 bases: TGTGCTAGTGGTTTGGTTGCAGGGTTTACGATCACCCAGTACTTC. The full variable domain, completed using reference TRBV12-5 and TRBJ2-5, is DARVTQTPRHKVTEMGQEVTMRCQPILGHNTVFWYRQTMMQGLELLAYFRNRAPLDDSGMPKDRFSAEMPDATLATLKIQPSEPRDSAVYFCASGLVAGFTITQYFGPGTRLLVL.

V and J are TRBV12-2 and TRBJ2-1; no check of the table's D call, TRBD2, against the DNA was made. TRBV12-2 is annotated as a pseudogene. The CDR3 is made up of 16 amino acids. Here the CDR3 reads CASRFSRASGPGEQFF. Here the CDR3 DNA reads TGTGCAAGTCGCTTCTCTCGGGCTAGCGGGCCAGGGGAGCAGTTCTTC.

The CDR3 loop reads CASSLVVSGSYNEQFF. The CDR3 nucleotides read TGTGCCAGCAGCTTAGTAGTGAGCGGCTCCTACAATGAGCAGTTCTTC. The chain has TRBV7-2 and TRBJ2-1; D is perhaps TRBD2 (5 bases). This CDR3 comprises 16 residues. V was clipped by 1 base and J by 0 bases, with 10 bases between them. Germline CDR1 and CDR2: SGHTA and FQGNSA.

The chain couples TRBV18 to TRBJ1-2, with a possible D match to TRBD1 (6 bases). V was shortened by 1 base and J by 6 bases, with 12 bases between the two germline ends. Germline V gene data show CDR1 as KGHSH and CDR2 as LQKENI. The CDR3 length is 14 residues. DNA for the CDR3: TGTGCCAGCTCACCACTCGGGACATATGATGGCTACACCTTC. It yields the protein CASSPLGTYDGYTF.

This chain connects TRBV19 to TRBJ2-3; D is possibly TRBD2 (6 bases). V dropped 0 bases and J dropped 2 bases, with 15 bases sitting between them. CDR1 LNHDA and CDR2 SQIVND come from the germline V gene (reference sequence). This CDR3 is built from 17 residues. This CDR3 is CASSIDEGGTPTDTQYF. CDR3 in DNA: TGTGCCAGTAGTATAGATGAAGGCGGGACTCCCACAGATACGCAGTATTTT. Using reference TRBV19 and TRBJ2-3 for the parts outside the CDR3, the full variable domain is DGGITQSPKYLFRKEGQNVTLSCEQNLNHDAMYWYRQDPGQGLRLIYYSQIVNDFQKGDIAEGYSVSREKKESFPLTVTSAQKNPTAFYLCASSIDEGGTPTDTQYFGPGTRLTVL.

V and J are TRBV4-1 and TRBJ2-5, with no clear D. The germline CDR1 and CDR2 sequences are MGHRA and YSYEKL. V lost 0 bases to trimming and J lost 2 bases, with 13 bases between them. The CDR3 loop spans 16 amino acids. The CDR3 is CASSQEIGLVQETQYF. Written as DNA, the CDR3 is TGCGCCAGCAGCCAAGAAATCGGGCTGGTGCAAGAGACCCAGTACTTC.

The V call is TRBV4-3, the J call TRBJ2-3, with D possibly called TRBD1 or TRBD2 (5 bases each). Per the germline V gene, CDR1 is LGHNA and CDR2 is YSLEER. The CDR3 contains 17 residues. Trimming stripped 0 bases from V and 0 bases from J, with 13 bases between. This CDR3 reads CASSQDRDPPSTDTQYF. The CDR3 DNA sequence: TGCGCCAGCAGCCAAGATCGGGACCCCCCTAGCACAGATACGCAGTATTTT.

This rearrangement joins TRBV5-6 to TRBJ2-5, with a tentative D call TRBD1 (6 bases). The CDR3 is made up of 14 amino acids. V shed 4 bases and J shed 4 bases, with 14 bases lying between them. In germline, CDR1 is SGHDT, CDR2 YYEEEE. DNA for the CDR3: TGTGCCAGCAGCGATACCTACAGGGTAGAGACCCAGTACTTC. This codes for CASSDTYRVETQYF.

This clone appeared once. The J gene is TRBJ2-2, the V gene TRBV25-1; D is ambiguous. Trimming removed 4 bases from V and 1 base from J, with 10 bases in between. Looked up from germline, CDR1 is MGHDK and CDR2 is SYGVNS. The CDR3 totals 15 residues. CDR3 amino acids: CASSGPWGNTGELFF. CDR3 DNA: TGTGCCAGCAGTGGGCCCTGGGGGAACACCGGGGAGCTGTTTTTT.

V gene TRBV10-3 combines with J gene TRBJ2-5, with no clear D. Per the germline V gene, CDR1 is ENHRY and CDR2 is SYGVKD. CDR3 length: 14 residues. V was shortened by 0 bases and J by 5 bases, with 10 bases between the two germline ends. CDR3 sequence (DNA): TGTGCCATCAGTGAGTCAGGCTTGAGGGAGACCCAGTACTTC. It specifies CAISESGLRETQYF.

This chain links TRBV7-8 with TRBJ1-5, with D possibly being TRBD1 (5 bases). The V gene's germline CDR1 is SGHVS and CDR2 FQNEAQ. This CDR3 has 16 amino acids. V was clipped by 1 base and J by 3 bases, with 13 bases between them. The CDR3 loop reads CASSLGMAGTNQPQHF. The CDR3 DNA follows: TGTGCCAGCAGCTTAGGAATGGCAGGGACCAATCAGCCCCAGCATTTT.

Note on this clone: At one boundary the junction diverges from the germline segment, which might be a read error. The chain has TRBV7-7 and TRBJ2-2; either TRBD1 or TRBD2 may fit D (5 bases each). The CDR3 has 13 residues. CDR1 and CDR2 from the germline V gene are SSHAT and FNYEAQ (reference sequence). The CDR3: CASSLEGLGELFF. DNA of the CDR3: TGTGCTAGCAGCTTAGAGGGGCTCGGGGAGCTGTTTTTT.

This chain uses TRBV13 with TRBJ2-7; 7 nucleotides match TRBD1. Germline-derived CDR1 and CDR2 are PRHDT and FYEKMQ (reference sequence). The ends lost 4 bases at V and 2 bases at J; junction bases unmatched: 8. CDR3 length: 15 amino acids. The CDR3 spells CASSSHGTAPYEQYF. In nucleotides, the CDR3 is TGTGCCAGCAGCTCACATGGGACAGCTCCCTACGAGCAGTACTTC.

CDR3 sequence (DNA): TGTGCCAGCAGTGATGGACAAAGTAATTCACCCCTCCACTTT. Translation gives CASSDGQSNSPLHF. V gene TRBV6-5 combines with J gene TRBJ1-6, with D possibly matching TRBD1 (5 bases). The CDR3 is 14 amino acids. Germline CDR1 MNHEY, CDR2 SVGAGI. With 5 bases removed from V and 6 bases from J, the gap between germline ends came to 11 bases.

The rearrangement links TRBV15 to TRBJ1-6; 9 positions match TRBD1. The CDR3 runs to 15 residues. The germline CDR1 and CDR2 sequences are LNHNV and YYDKDF (reference sequence). Losses at the gene ends were 0 bases for V and 9 bases for J; bases not matched to a gene: 3. CDR3 amino acids: CATSRDGTGLSPLHF. For the CDR3, the DNA is TGTGCCACCAGCAGAGATGGGACAGGGCTTTCACCCCTCCACTTT.

This sequence joins TRBV11-3 and TRBJ2-1, with 7 positions matching TRBD2. The germline V gene encodes CDR1 SGHNT and CDR2 YENEEA. This CDR3 comprises 16 residues. J was trimmed by 2 bases and V by 0 bases; bases with no gene match: 4. The CDR3 nucleotides are TGTGCCAGCAGCTTAGAAGGCGGACTAGCCTACAATGAGCAGTTCTTC. Translated: CASSLEGGLAYNEQFF.

This clone was counted once. The V gene is TRBV29-1, the J gene TRBJ1-4; 10 bases line up with TRBD1. The germline V gene encodes CDR1 SQVTM and CDR2 ANQGSEA. The V and J ends lost 1 base and 7 bases, in that order; junction bases with no gene match: 6. The CDR3 is 15 residues long. As DNA, the CDR3 is TGCAGCGTTGAAGGGACAGGGGGTTTCGCTGAAAAACTGTTTTTT. It is translated as CSVEGTGGFAEKLFF.

The V call is TRBV4-1, the J call TRBJ2-2, with D possibly matching TRBD2 (7 bases). Deletions cut 2 bases from V and 7 bases from J, with 17 bases between. CDR3 size: 16 residues. Germline V gene sequence: CDR1 MGHRA, CDR2 YSYEKL. DNA of the CDR3: TGCGCCAGCAGCCAAAGTGGGGGGGCACGAGGCGGGGAGCTGTTTTTT. Translated, it gives CASSQSGGARGGELFF.

CDR3 residues: CASSSGSSYNEQFF. The CDR3 coding sequence is TGCGCCAGCAGTAGCGGGAGTTCCTACAATGAGCAGTTCTTC. The chain uses TRBV10-2 and TRBJ2-1; TRBD2 agrees at 8 bases. Trimming cost V 5 bases and J 1 base; bases outside gene matches: 1. Germline CDR1 WSHSY, CDR2 SAAADI. CDR3 length equals 14 residues.

This clone has a single count. Other DNA variants within this sample encode the same CDR3. V is TRBV9 and J is TRBJ1-1; D remains unclear. Germline lookup yields CDR1 SGDLS and CDR2 YYNGEE. The CDR3 is 13 amino acids. V was shortened by 0 bases and J by 4 bases, with 7 bases between the two germline ends. This CDR3 reads CASSVDGVTEAFF. Here the CDR3 DNA reads TGTGCCAGCAGCGTAGACGGGGTCACTGAAGCTTTCTTT. The whole variable domain, filled in from reference TRBV9 and TRBJ1-1, reads DSGVTQTPKHLITATGQRVTLRCSPRSGDLSVYWYQQSLDQGLQFLIQYYNGEERAKGNILERFSAQQFPDLHSELNLSSLELGDSALYFCASSVDGVTEAFFGQGTRLTVV.

J is TRBJ2-7 and V is TRBV13; tentative D call: TRBD2 (5 bases). CDR3 length equals 16 residues. Trimming stripped 1 base from V and 0 bases from J, with 13 bases between. Germline V CDR1 and CDR2: PRHDT, FYEKMQ (reference sequence). The CDR3 sequence: CASSLVVLGSSYEQYF. DNA for the CDR3: TGTGCCAGCAGCTTAGTGGTTCTGGGGAGCTCCTACGAGCAGTACTTC.

The rearrangement joins TRBV19 to TRBJ1-5; D remains ambiguous. CDR3 length equals 16 residues. Germline loops: CDR1 LNHDA, CDR2 SQIVND (reference sequence). Between the trimmed V and J ends, which lost 3 bases and 3 bases, there was a span of 15 bases. In DNA form, the CDR3 reads TGTGCCAGTAGTATGGCGTTGGAGATTGACAATCAGCCCCAGCATTTT. Residues: CASSMALEIDNQPQHF.